This T cell receptor (beta chain) was identified during a study of blood T cell repertoires in COVID-19. Study-level background: T cells, B-cell-depleted T cells, or PBMCs provided the cDNA or gDNA that served as material.

The study recruited people aged about 18 to 89 years across approximately 24 US areas. Participants reported their clinical history, and cohort assignment relied on those reports. After removal of 4 bases from V and 2 bases from J, the junction contained 2 bases not matched to a gene. The CDR3 is 15 residues long. Germline V lookup: CDR1 MNHEY, CDR2 SVGAGI. Original processing notes: Quantification of nucleated cells was approximated via reference gene primer amplification. Profiling relied on immunoSEQ multiplex PCR, and the TCRdb table lists in-frame clones only, not all of them. The D gene and trimming were derived from the DNA, and the V and J assignments and clone size from that table. There are 150,000 to 200,000 clones in the sample; approximately 87% occur only once, and 4.4% lies in the top ten.

Sequenced: PBMCs or T cells enriched from blood (not recorded which). The V and J genes are TRBV6-5 and TRBJ2-2, with 9 bases aligning to TRBD2. This sequence was found in a woman in her 50s who had recovered from COVID-19. The CDR3 DNA sequence: TGTGCCAGCAGTTTTAGCGGGAGTAACACCGGGGAGCTGTTTTTT. Translated, it gives CASSFSGSNTGELFF.